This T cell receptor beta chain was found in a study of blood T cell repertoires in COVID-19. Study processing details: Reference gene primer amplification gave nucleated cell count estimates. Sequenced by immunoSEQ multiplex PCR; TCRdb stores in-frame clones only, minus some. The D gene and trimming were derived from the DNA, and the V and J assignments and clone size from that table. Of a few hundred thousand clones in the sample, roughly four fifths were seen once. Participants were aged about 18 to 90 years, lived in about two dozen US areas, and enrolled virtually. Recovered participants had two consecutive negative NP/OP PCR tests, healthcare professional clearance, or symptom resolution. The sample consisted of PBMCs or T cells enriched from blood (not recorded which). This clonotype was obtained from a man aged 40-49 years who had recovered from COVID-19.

The CDR3 region has the DNA TGTGCCAGCAGTCCCCACCAACAGGGACAGCGCCAGCCCCAGCATTTT. This codes for CASSPHQQGQRQPQHF. V and J are TRBV27 and TRBJ1-5, with TRBD1 matching over 7 bases. Germline V gene sequence: CDR1 MNHEY, CDR2 SMNVEV (reference sequence). This CDR3 region has 16 residues. With 5 bases clipped from V and 7 bases from J, the junction kept 14 bases outside the gene matches.